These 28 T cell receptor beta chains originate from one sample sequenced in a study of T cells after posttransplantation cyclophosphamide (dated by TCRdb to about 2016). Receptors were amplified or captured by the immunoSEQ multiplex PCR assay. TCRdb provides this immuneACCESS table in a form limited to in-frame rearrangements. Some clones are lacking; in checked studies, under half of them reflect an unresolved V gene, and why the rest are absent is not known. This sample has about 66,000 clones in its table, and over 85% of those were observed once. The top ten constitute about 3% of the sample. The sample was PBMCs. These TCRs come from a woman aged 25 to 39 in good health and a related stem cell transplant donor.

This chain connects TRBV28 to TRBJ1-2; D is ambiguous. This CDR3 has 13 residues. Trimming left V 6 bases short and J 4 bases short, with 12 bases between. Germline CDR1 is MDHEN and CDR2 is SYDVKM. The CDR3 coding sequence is TGTGCCAGCAGCGTCCAGCGAATCTATGGCTACACCTTC. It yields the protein CASSVQRIYGYTF.

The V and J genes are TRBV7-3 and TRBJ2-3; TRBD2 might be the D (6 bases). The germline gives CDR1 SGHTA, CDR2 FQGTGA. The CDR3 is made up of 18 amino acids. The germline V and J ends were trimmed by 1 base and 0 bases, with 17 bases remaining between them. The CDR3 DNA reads TGTGCCAGCAGCTTAAAGCGAGGCGGAGGGGCTAGCACAGATACGCAGTATTTT. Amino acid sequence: CASSLKRGGGASTDTQYF.

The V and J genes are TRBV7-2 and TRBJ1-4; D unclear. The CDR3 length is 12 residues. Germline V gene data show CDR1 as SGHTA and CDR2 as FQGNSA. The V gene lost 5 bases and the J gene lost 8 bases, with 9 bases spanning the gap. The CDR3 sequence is CASSTWEEKLFF. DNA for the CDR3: TGTGCCAGCAGCACGTGGGAGGAAAAACTGTTTTTT.

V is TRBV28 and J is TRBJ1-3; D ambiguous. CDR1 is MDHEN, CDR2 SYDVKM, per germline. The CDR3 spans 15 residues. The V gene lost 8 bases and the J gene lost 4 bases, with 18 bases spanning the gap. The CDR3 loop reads CASLEDRTVGNTIYF. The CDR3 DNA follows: TGTGCCAGCCTGGAAGATCGGACGGTAGGAAACACCATATATTTT.

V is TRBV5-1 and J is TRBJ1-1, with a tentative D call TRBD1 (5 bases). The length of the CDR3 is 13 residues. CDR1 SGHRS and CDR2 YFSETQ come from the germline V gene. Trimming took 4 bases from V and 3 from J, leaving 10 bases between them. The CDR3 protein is CASSTGPDTEAFF. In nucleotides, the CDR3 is TGCGCCAGCAGCACGGGACCTGACACTGAAGCTTTCTTT.

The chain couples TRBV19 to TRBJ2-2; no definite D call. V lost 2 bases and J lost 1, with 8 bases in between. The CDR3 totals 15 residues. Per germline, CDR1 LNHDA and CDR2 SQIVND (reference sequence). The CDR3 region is CASSISTQNTGELFF. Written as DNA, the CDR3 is TGTGCCAGTAGTATAAGCACGCAGAACACCGGGGAGCTGTTTTTT.

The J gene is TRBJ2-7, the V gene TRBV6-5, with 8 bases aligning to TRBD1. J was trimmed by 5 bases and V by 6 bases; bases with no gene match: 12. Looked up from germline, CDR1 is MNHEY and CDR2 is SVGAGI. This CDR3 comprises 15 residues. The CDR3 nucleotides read TGTGCCAGCAGGAGTGGACAGGGTAATTTGGACGAGCAGTACTTC. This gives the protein CASRSGQGNLDEQYF.

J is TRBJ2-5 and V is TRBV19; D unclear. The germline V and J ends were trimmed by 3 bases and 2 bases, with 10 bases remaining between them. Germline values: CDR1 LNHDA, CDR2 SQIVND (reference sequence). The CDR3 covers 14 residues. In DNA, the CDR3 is TGTGCCAGTAGTATTCGGAGTAAACAAGAGACCCAGTACTTC. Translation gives CASSIRSKQETQYF. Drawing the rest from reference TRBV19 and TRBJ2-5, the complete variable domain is DGGITQSPKYLFRKEGQNVTLSCEQNLNHDAMYWYRQDPGQGLRLIYYSQIVNDFQKGDIAEGYSVSREKKESFPLTVTSAQKNPTAFYLCASSIRSKQETQYFGPGTRLLVL.

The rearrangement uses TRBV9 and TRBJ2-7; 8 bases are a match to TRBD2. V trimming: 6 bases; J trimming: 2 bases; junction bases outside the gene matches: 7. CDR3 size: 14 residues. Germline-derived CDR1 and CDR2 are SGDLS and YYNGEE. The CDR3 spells CASTGGGPPYEQYF. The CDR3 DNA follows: TGTGCCAGCACCGGGGGGGGCCCTCCCTACGAGCAGTACTTC.

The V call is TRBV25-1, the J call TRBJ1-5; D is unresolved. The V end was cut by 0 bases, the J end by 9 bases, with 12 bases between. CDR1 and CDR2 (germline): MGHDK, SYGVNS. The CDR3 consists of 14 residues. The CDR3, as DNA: TGTGCCAGCAGTGAATATGGCGGCGGGAGGCCCCAGCATTTT. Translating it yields CASSEYGGGRPQHF.

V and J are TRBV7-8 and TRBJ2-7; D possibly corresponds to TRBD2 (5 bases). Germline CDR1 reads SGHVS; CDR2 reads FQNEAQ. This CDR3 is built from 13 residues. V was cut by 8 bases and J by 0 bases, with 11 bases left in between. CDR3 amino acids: CASVGSYSYEQYF. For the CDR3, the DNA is TGTGCCAGCGTAGGGAGTTACTCCTACGAGCAGTACTTC. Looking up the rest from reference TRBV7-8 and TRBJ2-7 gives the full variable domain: GAGVSQSPRYKVAKRGQDVALRCDPISGHVSLFWYQQALGQGPEFLTYFQNEAQLDKSGLPSDRFFAERPEGSVSTLKIQRTQQEDSAVYLCASVGSYSYEQYFGPGTRLTVT.

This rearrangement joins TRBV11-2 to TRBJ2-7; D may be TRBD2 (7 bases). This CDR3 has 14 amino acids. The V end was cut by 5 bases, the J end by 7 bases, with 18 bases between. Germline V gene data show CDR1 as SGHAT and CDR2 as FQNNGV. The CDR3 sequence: CASSLLAGAFEQYF. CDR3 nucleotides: TGTGCCAGCAGCCTCTTGGCGGGGGCTTTTGAGCAGTACTTC.

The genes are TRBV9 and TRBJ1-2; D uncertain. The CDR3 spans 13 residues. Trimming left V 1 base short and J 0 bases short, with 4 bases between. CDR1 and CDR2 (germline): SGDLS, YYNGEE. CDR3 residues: CASSVYTNYGYTF. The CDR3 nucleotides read TGTGCCAGCAGCGTATACACTAACTATGGCTACACCTTC.

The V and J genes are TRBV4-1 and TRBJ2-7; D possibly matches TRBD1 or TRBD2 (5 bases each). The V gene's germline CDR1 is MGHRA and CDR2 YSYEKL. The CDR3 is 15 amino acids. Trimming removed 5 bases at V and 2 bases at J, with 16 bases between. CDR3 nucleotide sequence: TGCGCCAGCAGCTCGGGACCGAGTCCGACCTACGAGCAGTACTTC. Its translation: CASSSGPSPTYEQYF.

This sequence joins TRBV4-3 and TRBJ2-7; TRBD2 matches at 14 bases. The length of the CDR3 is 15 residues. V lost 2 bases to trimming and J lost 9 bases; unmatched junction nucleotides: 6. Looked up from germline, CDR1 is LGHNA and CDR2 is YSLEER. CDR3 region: CASSQSGTSGGRQYF. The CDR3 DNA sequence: TGCGCCAGCAGCCAATCCGGGACTAGCGGGGGAAGGCAGTACTTC.

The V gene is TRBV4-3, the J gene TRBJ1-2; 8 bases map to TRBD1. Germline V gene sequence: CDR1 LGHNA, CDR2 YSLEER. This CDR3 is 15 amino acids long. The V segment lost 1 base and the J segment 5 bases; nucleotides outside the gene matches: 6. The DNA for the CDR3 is TGCGCCAGCAGCCAAGGGCGGACAGGGTTGTATGGCTACACCTTC. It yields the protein CASSQGRTGLYGYTF.

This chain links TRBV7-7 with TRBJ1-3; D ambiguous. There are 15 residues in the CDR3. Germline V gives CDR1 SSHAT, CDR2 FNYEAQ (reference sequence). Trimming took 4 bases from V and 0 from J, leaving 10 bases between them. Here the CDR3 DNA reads TGTGCCAGCAGCTCCGGACGGAGCTCTGGAAACACCATATATTTT. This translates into CASSSGRSSGNTIYF.

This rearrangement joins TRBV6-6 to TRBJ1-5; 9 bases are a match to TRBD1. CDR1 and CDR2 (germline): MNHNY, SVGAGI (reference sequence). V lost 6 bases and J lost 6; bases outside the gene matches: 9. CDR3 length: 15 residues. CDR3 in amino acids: CASRDAGTGRQPQHF. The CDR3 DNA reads TGTGCCAGCAGGGACGCCGGGACAGGGCGTCAGCCCCAGCATTTT.

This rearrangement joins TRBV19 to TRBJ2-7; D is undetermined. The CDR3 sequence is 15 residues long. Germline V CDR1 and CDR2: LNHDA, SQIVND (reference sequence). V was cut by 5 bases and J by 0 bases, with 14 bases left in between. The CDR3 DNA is TGTGCCAGTAGTTCGTGGCAGGCGAGCTCCTACGAGCAGTACTTC. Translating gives CASSSWQASSYEQYF. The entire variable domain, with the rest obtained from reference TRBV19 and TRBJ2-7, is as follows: DGGITQSPKYLFRKEGQNVTLSCEQNLNHDAMYWYRQDPGQGLRLIYYSQIVNDFQKGDIAEGYSVSREKKESFPLTVTSAQKNPTAFYLCASSSWQASSYEQYFGPGTRLTVT.

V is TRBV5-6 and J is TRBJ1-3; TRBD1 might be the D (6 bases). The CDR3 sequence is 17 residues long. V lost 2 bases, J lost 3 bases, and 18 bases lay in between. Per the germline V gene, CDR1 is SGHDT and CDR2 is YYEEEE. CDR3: CASSFMTGPIDGNTIYF. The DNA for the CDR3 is TGTGCCAGCAGCTTTATGACAGGTCCAATCGATGGAAACACCATATATTTT.

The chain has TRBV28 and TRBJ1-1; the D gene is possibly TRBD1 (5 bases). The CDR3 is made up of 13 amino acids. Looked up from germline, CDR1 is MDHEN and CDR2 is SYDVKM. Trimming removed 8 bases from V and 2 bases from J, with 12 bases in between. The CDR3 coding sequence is TGTGCCAGCGGAGGGGTGGGCAACACTGAAGCTTTCTTT. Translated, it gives CASGGVGNTEAFF. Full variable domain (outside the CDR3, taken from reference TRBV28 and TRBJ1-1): DVKVTQSSRYLVKRTGEKVFLECVQDMDHENMFWYRQDPGLGLRLIYFSYDVKMKEKGDIPEGYSVSREKKERFSLILESASTNQTSMYLCASGGVGNTEAFFGQGTRLTVV.

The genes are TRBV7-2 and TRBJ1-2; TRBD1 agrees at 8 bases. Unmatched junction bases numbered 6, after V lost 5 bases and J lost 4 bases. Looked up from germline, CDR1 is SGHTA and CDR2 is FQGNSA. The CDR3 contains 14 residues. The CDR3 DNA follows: TGTGCCAGCAGCAGGGGGGGACAGGCCTATGGCTACACCTTC. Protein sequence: CASSRGGQAYGYTF. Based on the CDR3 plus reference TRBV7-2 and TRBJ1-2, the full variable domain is GAGVSQSPSNKVTEKGKDVELRCDPISGHTALYWYRQSLGQGLEFLIYFQGNSAPDKSGLPSDRFSAERTGGSVSTLTIQRTQQEDSAVYLCASSRGGQAYGYTFGSGTRLTVV.

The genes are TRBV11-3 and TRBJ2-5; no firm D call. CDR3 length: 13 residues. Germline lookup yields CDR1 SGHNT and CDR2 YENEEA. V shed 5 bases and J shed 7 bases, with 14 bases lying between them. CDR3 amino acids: CASSAIHGLTQYF. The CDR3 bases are TGTGCCAGCAGCGCGATACACGGTTTGACCCAGTACTTC.

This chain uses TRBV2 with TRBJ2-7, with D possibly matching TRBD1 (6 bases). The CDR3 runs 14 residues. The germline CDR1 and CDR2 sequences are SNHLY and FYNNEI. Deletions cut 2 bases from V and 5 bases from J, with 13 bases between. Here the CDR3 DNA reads TGTGCCAGCAGTGAACGGCAGGGGCAGGACGAGCAGTACTTC. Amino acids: CASSERQGQDEQYF.

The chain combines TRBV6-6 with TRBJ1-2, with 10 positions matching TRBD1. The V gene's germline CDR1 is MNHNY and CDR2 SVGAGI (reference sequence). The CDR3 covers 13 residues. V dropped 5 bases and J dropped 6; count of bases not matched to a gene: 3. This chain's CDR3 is CASSTGQGNGYTF. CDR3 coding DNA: TGTGCCAGCAGTACGGGACAGGGGAATGGCTACACCTTC.

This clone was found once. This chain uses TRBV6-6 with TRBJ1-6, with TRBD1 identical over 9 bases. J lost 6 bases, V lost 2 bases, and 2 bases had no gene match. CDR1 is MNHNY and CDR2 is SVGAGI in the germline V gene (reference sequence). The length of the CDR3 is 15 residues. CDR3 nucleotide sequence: TGTGCCAGCAGTTACGTGGACAGGGGTAATTCACCCCTCCACTTT. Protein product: CASSYVDRGNSPLHF.

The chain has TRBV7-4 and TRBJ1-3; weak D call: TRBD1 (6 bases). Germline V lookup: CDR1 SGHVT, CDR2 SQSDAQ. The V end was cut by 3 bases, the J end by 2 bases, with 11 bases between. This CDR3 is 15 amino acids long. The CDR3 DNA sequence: TGTGCCAGCAGCTTTAGGGGGAAAGCTGGAAACACCATATATTTT. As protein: CASSFRGKAGNTIYF.

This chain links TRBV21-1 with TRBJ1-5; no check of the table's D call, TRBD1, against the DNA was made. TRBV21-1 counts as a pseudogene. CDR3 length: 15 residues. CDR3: CASAKGARSNQPQHF. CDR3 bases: TGTGCCAGCGCCAAGGGGGCGCGAAGCAATCAGCCCCAGCATTTT.